The 32 T cell receptor beta chains listed next were all sequenced from one sample in a study of cytomegalovirus exposure and HLA in healthy donors. PCR was performed using 60 Vbeta and 13 Jbeta primers. Sequencing was performed with immunoSEQ multiplex PCR; in TCRdb, only in-frame clones are kept and a portion is missing. The sample has roughly 110,000 clones, 70% seen once. Sequencing used PBMCs. The source of these receptors is a man aged 25 to 40 in good health and CMV-seropositive.

The chain combines TRBV27 with TRBJ2-1; possible D gene TRBD2, 5 bases. Germline V lookup: CDR1 MNHEY, CDR2 SMNVEV (reference sequence). The CDR3 runs 17 residues. The V end was cut by 2 bases, the J end by 5 bases, with 19 bases between. The CDR3 is CASSLQPEEYIHNEQFF. CDR3 sequence (DNA): TGTGCCAGCAGTTTACAGCCGGAGGAATACATCCACAATGAGCAGTTCTTC.

The chain uses TRBV11-2 and TRBJ2-7; D might be TRBD1 (5 bases). This CDR3 comprises 17 residues. V lost 5 bases, J lost 2 bases, and 22 bases lay in between. Germline V gene lookup returns CDR1 SGHAT and CDR2 FQNNGV. CDR3 amino acids: CASSPVGLQAITYEQYF. Written as DNA, the CDR3 is TGTGCCAGCAGCCCCGTCGGTTTACAGGCGATAACCTACGAGCAGTACTTC.

The rearrangement joins TRBV7-9 to TRBJ2-2; no firm D call. Per germline, CDR1 SEHNR and CDR2 FQNEAQ (reference sequence). This CDR3 is built from 15 residues. Between the trimmed V and J ends, which lost 1 base and 4 bases, there was a span of 10 bases. CDR3 region: CASSLGRVGTGELFF. As DNA, the CDR3 is TGTGCCAGCAGCTTAGGTCGGGTTGGCACCGGGGAGCTGTTTTTT.

The chain couples TRBV10-1 to TRBJ1-3, with TRBD1 matching 7 bases. Germline V gene lookup returns CDR1 WNHNN and CDR2 SYGVQD (reference sequence). The CDR3 spans 17 residues. The J segment lost 1 base and the V segment lost 3 bases, leaving 9 bases of the junction unmatched. CDR3 sequence reads: CASSDFPGGTSGNTIYF. CDR3 nucleotide sequence: TGCGCCAGCAGTGACTTTCCAGGGGGTACGTCTGGAAACACCATATATTTT.

The table lists this clone with a few counts. The V and J genes are TRBV11-3 and TRBJ2-3; D unclear. With 4 bases removed from V and 5 bases from J, the gap between germline ends came to 10 bases. Per the germline V gene, CDR1 is SGHNT and CDR2 is YENEEA. The CDR3 extends over 13 amino acids. CDR3 bases: TGTGCCAGCAGCTCCCCACCGAGAGATACGCAGTATTTT. This codes for CASSSPPRDTQYF. The variable domain in full, completed from reference TRBV11-3 and TRBJ2-3, reads EAGVVQSPRYKIIEKKQPVAFWCNPISGHNTLYWYLQNLGQGPELLIRYENEEAVDDSQLPKDRFSAERLKGVDSTLKIQPAELGDSAVYLCASSSPPRDTQYFGPGTRLTVL.

The V gene is TRBV18, the J gene TRBJ2-7, with D perhaps TRBD2 (5 bases). Trimming shortened V by 3 bases and J by 1 base, and 10 bases separated the two germline ends. This CDR3 spans 14 amino acids. Germline lookup yields CDR1 KGHSH and CDR2 LQKENI. CDR3 loop: CASSPSGVSYEQYF. The CDR3 nucleotides read TGTGCCAGCTCACCGTCCGGGGTGTCCTACGAGCAGTACTTC.

This chain uses TRBV5-1 with TRBJ1-5; D remains unclear. Trimming cost V 0 bases and J 5 bases, with 6 bases left between them. In germline, CDR1 is SGHRS, CDR2 YFSETQ. This CDR3 region has 13 residues. The DNA of the CDR3 is TGCGCCAGCAGCTTGGCCCCAGATCAGCCCCAGCATTTT. It encodes CASSLAPDQPQHF.

The genes are TRBV30 and TRBJ2-7; D is undetermined. Germline CDR1 reads GTSNPN; CDR2 reads SVGIG (reference sequence). Trimming left V 2 bases short and J 6 bases short, with 17 bases between. The CDR3 length is 14 residues. The CDR3 protein is CAWSIAPTSPEQYV. In DNA, the CDR3 is TGTGCCTGGAGTATAGCCCCAACTTCTCCCGAGCAGTACGTC.

J is TRBJ2-1 and V is TRBV25-1, with 7 bases matching TRBD2. CDR1 and CDR2 (germline): MGHDK, SYGVNS. The length of the CDR3 is 17 residues. Trimming took 0 bases from V and 5 from J; bases not matched to a gene: 10. The CDR3 DNA sequence: TGTGCCAGCAGTGAATATTTCGCGGGGGAGTTCGACAATGAGCAGTTCTTC. Its translation: CASSEYFAGEFDNEQFF. Filled out from reference TRBV25-1 and TRBJ2-1, the complete variable domain reads EADIYQTPRYLVIGTGKKITLECSQTMGHDKMYWYQQDPGMELHLIHYSYGVNSTEKGDLSSESTVSRIRTEHFPLTLESARPSHTSQYLCASSEYFAGEFDNEQFFGPGTRLTVL.

This chain uses TRBV19 with TRBJ1-2; 9 nucleotides agree with TRBD1. This CDR3 contains 14 residues. V lost 6 bases to trimming and J lost 5 bases; unmatched junction nucleotides: 7. Germline assignment: CDR1 LNHDA and CDR2 SQIVND (reference sequence). CDR3 protein: CASSLGGQGYGYTF. The DNA for the CDR3 is TGTGCCAGTAGCCTTGGAGGACAGGGGTATGGCTACACCTTC.

V is TRBV19 and J is TRBJ2-7, with 9 bases lining up with TRBD1. Germline V gene sequence: CDR1 LNHDA, CDR2 SQIVND (reference sequence). The CDR3 runs 14 residues. Trimming took 5 bases from V and 2 from J; bases not matched to a gene: 4. The CDR3 DNA follows: TGTGCCAGTAGTCCGGGACAGGGTCCCTACGAGCAGTACTTC. As protein: CASSPGQGPYEQYF.

V gene TRBV4-1 combines with J gene TRBJ1-2; D unclear. The CDR3 consists of 17 residues. Deletions cut 1 base from V and 6 bases from J, with 21 bases between. Germline V gene sequence: CDR1 MGHRA, CDR2 YSYEKL. The CDR3 sequence is CASSQGRVGISTNGYTF. In nucleotides, the CDR3 is TGCGCCAGCAGCCAAGGACGAGTCGGGATCTCAACGAATGGCTACACCTTC.

The genes are TRBV29-1 and TRBJ1-2; D not resolved. CDR1 is SQVTM and CDR2 is ANQGSEA in the germline V gene. The CDR3 has 12 amino acids. Trimming took 1 base from V and 8 from J, leaving 11 bases between them. CDR3 nucleotide sequence: TGCAGCGTTGAAGGAGGGTCCTGGGGCTACACCTTC. This gives the protein CSVEGGSWGYTF.

V and J are TRBV5-1 and TRBJ2-3; 10 bases match TRBD2. J was trimmed by 1 base and V by 5 bases; bases with no gene match: 4. Germline assignment: CDR1 SGHRS and CDR2 YFSETQ. The CDR3 is 15 residues long. CDR3 sequence reads: CASRTTSGRTDTQYF. CDR3 DNA sequence: TGCGCCAGCAGAACGACTAGCGGGCGCACAGATACGCAGTATTTT.

This chain connects TRBV13 to TRBJ1-2; the D gene is possibly TRBD1 (6 bases). V shed 0 bases and J shed 8 bases, with 10 bases lying between them. Germline-derived CDR1 and CDR2 are PRHDT and FYEKMQ (reference sequence). The CDR3 has 13 amino acids. The CDR3 sequence is CASSLGTGYGYTF. CDR3 coding DNA: TGTGCCAGCAGCTTAGGCACAGGGTACGGCTACACCTTC.

The rearrangement uses TRBV7-2 and TRBJ2-1; no reliable D call. In germline, CDR1 is SGHTA, CDR2 FQGNSA. CDR3 length: 15 residues. V lost 2 bases to trimming and J lost 12 bases, with 20 bases between them. The CDR3 DNA sequence: TGTGCCAGCAGCTTACCTGGAGAATCGAGGAACGTGCAGTTCTTC. This sequence encodes CASSLPGESRNVQFF.

V gene TRBV30 combines with J gene TRBJ2-1; 13 positions match TRBD2. This CDR3 is 16 amino acids long. The V gene end was trimmed by 2 bases and the J gene end by 9 bases; junction bases not matched to a gene: 10. Germline V gives CDR1 GTSNPN, CDR2 SVGIG (reference sequence). CDR3 sequence reads: CAWSRGLAGDGGEQFF. The CDR3 DNA is TGTGCCTGGAGTCGAGGACTAGCGGGAGACGGAGGTGAGCAGTTCTTC.

The chain combines TRBV2 with TRBJ1-2, with D possibly TRBD1 on 5 matching bases. The ends were cut back, 7 bases at V and 8 bases at J, with 11 bases in the middle. CDR3 length: 11 residues. Germline V gives CDR1 SNHLY, CDR2 FYNNEI. The CDR3 region is CASTAGRGYTF. The DNA for the CDR3 is TGTGCCAGCACAGCGGGGCGCGGCTACACCTTC.

The V and J genes are TRBV4-1 and TRBJ1-5; D is uncertain. With 6 bases removed from V and 0 bases from J, the gap between germline ends came to 15 bases. This CDR3 has 16 amino acids. Germline CDR1 MGHRA, CDR2 YSYEKL. CDR3 region: CASSHILRDSNQPQHF. The CDR3 region has the DNA TGCGCCAGCAGTCATATTCTCCGGGATAGCAATCAGCCCCAGCATTTT.

This clone has a handful of counts. This sequence joins TRBV28 and TRBJ2-3, with 10 bases matching TRBD2. The CDR3 runs to 18 residues. Germline trimming cut 7 bases from V and 5 bases from J; bases unmatched to any gene: 18. Germline V CDR1 and CDR2: MDHEN, SYDVKM. The CDR3 DNA sequence: TGTGCCAGCAAGCTAGCGGGAGTTGTTTTTTCAGCGCGAGATACGCAGTATTTT. It encodes CASKLAGVVFSARDTQYF.

J is TRBJ2-2 and V is TRBV5-1, with 8 bases identical to TRBD2. The CDR3 is 15 amino acids. V lost 5 bases, J lost 4 bases, and 7 bases stayed unmatched. In germline, CDR1 is SGHRS, CDR2 YFSETQ. CDR3 loop: CASRSGRGGTGELFF. The CDR3 DNA is TGCGCCAGCAGGAGTGGACGGGGGGGCACCGGGGAGCTGTTTTTT.

This clone has just one count. V usage is TRBV2 and J usage is TRBJ1-2, with 8 nucleotides matching TRBD1. V lost 10 bases and J lost 6; bases outside the gene matches: 10. The V gene's germline CDR1 is SNHLY and CDR2 FYNNEI. This CDR3 has 13 residues. The CDR3 reads CATLRGQGHGYTF. The CDR3, as DNA: TGTGCCACGTTAAGAGGACAGGGCCATGGCTACACCTTC.

A word on this clone: This specimen includes other DNA sequences encoding the same CDR3. The V call is TRBV5-1, the J call TRBJ1-2, with TRBD1 matching 7 bases. The CDR3 consists of 14 residues. Per germline, CDR1 SGHRS and CDR2 YFSETQ. With V trimmed by 0 bases and J by 8 bases, 7 bases remained unmatched. The CDR3 here is CASSLAATGTGYTF. DNA of the CDR3: TGCGCCAGCAGCTTGGCCGCGACAGGGACAGGCTACACCTTC.

The gene calls are TRBV7-6 and TRBJ2-1, with D unresolved. Looked up from germline, CDR1 is SGHVS and CDR2 is FNYEAQ. This CDR3 is built from 12 residues. V lost 6 bases, J lost 5 bases, and 8 bases lay in between. DNA of the CDR3: TGTGCCAGCAGAAATTCGGACAATGAGCAGTTCTTC. Translated, it gives CASRNSDNEQFF. Complete variable domain (other parts from reference TRBV7-6 and TRBJ2-1): GAGVSQSPRYKVTKRGQDVALRCDPISGHVSLYWYRQALGQGPEFLTYFNYEAQQDKSGLPNDRFSAERPEGSISTLTIQRTEQRDSAMYRCASRNSDNEQFFGPGTRLTVL.

This clone showed up just a few times. The chain employs TRBV4-1 and TRBJ2-4, with TRBD2 as a possible D gene (6 bases). The CDR3 consists of 17 residues. The V gene lost 1 base and the J gene lost 2 bases, with 15 bases spanning the gap. The germline V gene has CDR1 MGHRA and CDR2 YSYEKL. CDR3 sequence reads: CASSQGWAAGTKNIQYF. The CDR3 DNA sequence: TGCGCCAGCAGCCAAGGATGGGCTGCGGGGACCAAAAACATTCAGTACTTC.

This clone was detected a few times. V is TRBV7-2 and J is TRBJ2-1; the match to TRBD2 covers 7 bases. V lost 5 bases to trimming and J lost 5 bases; unmatched junction nucleotides: 15. Germline assignment: CDR1 SGHTA and CDR2 FQGNSA. CDR3 length equals 17 residues. CDR3 residues: CASSPYGEVGGNNEQFF. The CDR3 DNA sequence: TGTGCCAGCAGCCCATATGGAGAGGTGGGGGGGAACAATGAGCAGTTCTTC.

The chain links TRBV4-3 to TRBJ1-1; D gene ambiguous. The germline CDR1 and CDR2 sequences are LGHNA and YSLEER. The CDR3 has 14 residues. V was pared by 0 bases and J by 8 bases, with 13 bases between. The DNA for the CDR3 is TGCGCCAGCAGCCAAGATCACAACAGTCGGGAAGCTTTCTTT. Amino acid sequence: CASSQDHNSREAFF.

This clone was seen a few times. CDR3 sequence: CASSVSLSGDRGFEITDTQYF. The DNA of the CDR3 is TGTGCCAGCAGCGTATCTCTTAGCGGGGACAGGGGATTTGAAATCACAGATACGCAGTATTTT. This sequence joins TRBV9 and TRBJ2-3, with 10 bases aligning to TRBD1. V was clipped by 1 base and J by 2 bases; unmatched bases: 19. This CDR3 comprises 21 residues. CDR1 and CDR2 from the germline V gene are SGDLS and YYNGEE.

The chain joins TRBV5-1 to TRBJ2-7, with D possibly being TRBD2 (5 bases). The CDR3 has 12 residues. Trimming cost V 5 bases and J 3 bases, with 9 bases left between them. Germline assignment: CDR1 SGHRS and CDR2 YFSETQ. In DNA form, the CDR3 reads TGCGCCAGCAGAGACGAGGGCTACGAGCAGTACTTC. It yields the protein CASRDEGYEQYF.

The gene calls are TRBV5-1 and TRBJ1-1, with TRBD1 as a possible D gene (5 bases). Trimming took 0 bases from V and 1 from J, leaving 10 bases between them. The V gene's germline CDR1 is SGHRS and CDR2 YFSETQ. CDR3 size: 15 residues. The CDR3 DNA reads as TGCGCCAGCAGCTTGGTTGCGGGGGAGAACACTGAAGCTTTCTTT. It codes for CASSLVAGENTEAFF.

The J gene is TRBJ1-4, the V gene TRBV29-1; D is unclear. The CDR3 totals 13 residues. Germline V gene sequence: CDR1 SQVTM, CDR2 ANQGSEA. V lost 4 bases and J 3 bases, leaving 9 bases between the germline ends. CDR3 coding DNA: TGCAGCGTTGGACAAGCCCCTAATGAAAAACTGTTTTTT. Its protein is CSVGQAPNEKLFF.

The chain links TRBV5-1 to TRBJ1-2; TRBD1 might be the D (5 bases). The CDR3 loop spans 14 amino acids. V was shortened by 2 bases and J by 2 bases, with 10 bases between the two germline ends. In germline, CDR1 is SGHRS, CDR2 YFSETQ. The CDR3 is CASSFDSGNYGYTF. CDR3 DNA sequence: TGCGCCAGCAGCTTCGACAGTGGGAACTATGGCTACACCTTC.